This T cell receptor beta chain was sequenced during a study of human T cells and chemical hapten exposure. A note on this clonotype: The target antigen is unknown.

Study outcomes and limitations: Relative to controls, expanded TCRs formed significantly more large CDR3 similarity clusters.

Noted time point: pre-sensitization, week 0. Treatment of the sample: therapeutic diphenylcyclopropenone sensitization with weekly scalp DPC. Only after blood had been drawn was each patch test applied. V was clipped by 4 bases and J by 2 bases, with 8 bases between them. The length of the CDR3 is 13 residues. The study used a library that attached unique molecular identifiers to individual cDNA molecules. Per the study methods: TCRs per sample had a median of 95,638 and ranged from roughly 20,000 to 700,000. TCRdb itself ran the RACE reads through MiXCR, one entry per CDR3 protein. TCRdb assigned the V and J calls; the authors' analysis was not used. The sample yields approximately 60,000 distinct CDR3 sequences, roughly a tenth seen once.

The receptor's source is a man aged 35 to 55 with alopecia areata. Some clones in this sample may be carry-over from other donors' samples. Sample: whole blood, taken in connection with sensitization to the hapten diphenylcyclopropenone (DPC). The chain couples TRBV12-3 or TRBV12-4 to TRBJ2-5; TRBD2 might be the D (5 bases). The chain's CDR3 is CASSSGLQETQYF. The CDR3 DNA is TGTGCCAGCAGTTCAGGACTGCAAGAGACCCAGTACTTC.